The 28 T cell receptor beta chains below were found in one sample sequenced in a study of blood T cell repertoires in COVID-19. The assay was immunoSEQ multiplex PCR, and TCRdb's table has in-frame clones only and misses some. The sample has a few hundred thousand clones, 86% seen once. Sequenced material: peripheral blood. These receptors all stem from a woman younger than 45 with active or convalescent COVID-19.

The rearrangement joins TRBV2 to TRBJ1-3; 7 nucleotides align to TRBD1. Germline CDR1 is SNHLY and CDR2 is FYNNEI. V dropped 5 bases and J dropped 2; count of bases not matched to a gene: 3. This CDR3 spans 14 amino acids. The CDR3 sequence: CASSSTGTGNTIYF. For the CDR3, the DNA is TGTGCCAGCAGTTCGACAGGGACTGGAAACACCATATATTTT.

CDR3 DNA sequence: TGTGCCAGCAGTTTAAGCGGAAACTACAATGAGCAGTTCTTC. Its protein is CASSLSGNYNEQFF. The chain carries TRBV27 and TRBJ2-1, with D perhaps TRBD2 (5 bases). This CDR3 contains 14 residues. Per the germline V gene, CDR1 is MNHEY and CDR2 is SMNVEV (reference sequence). V was shortened by 2 bases and J by 3 bases, with 8 bases between the two germline ends.

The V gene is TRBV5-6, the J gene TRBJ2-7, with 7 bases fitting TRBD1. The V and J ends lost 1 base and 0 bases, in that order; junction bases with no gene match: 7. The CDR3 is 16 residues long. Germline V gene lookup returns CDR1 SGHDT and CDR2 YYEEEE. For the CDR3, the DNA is TGTGCCAGCAGCTTGATGGCTGGACAGGCCTCCTACGAGCAGTACTTC. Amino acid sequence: CASSLMAGQASYEQYF.

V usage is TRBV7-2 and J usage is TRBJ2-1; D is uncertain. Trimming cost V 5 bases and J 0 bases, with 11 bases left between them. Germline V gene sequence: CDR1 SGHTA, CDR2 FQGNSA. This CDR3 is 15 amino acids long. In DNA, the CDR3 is TGTGCCAGCAGCGATGTCTTGAGCTCCTACAATGAGCAGTTCTTC. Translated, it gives CASSDVLSSYNEQFF. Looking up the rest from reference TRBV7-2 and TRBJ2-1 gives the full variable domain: GAGVSQSPSNKVTEKGKDVELRCDPISGHTALYWYRQSLGQGLEFLIYFQGNSAPDKSGLPSDRFSAERTGGSVSTLTIQRTQQEDSAVYLCASSDVLSSYNEQFFGPGTRLTVL.

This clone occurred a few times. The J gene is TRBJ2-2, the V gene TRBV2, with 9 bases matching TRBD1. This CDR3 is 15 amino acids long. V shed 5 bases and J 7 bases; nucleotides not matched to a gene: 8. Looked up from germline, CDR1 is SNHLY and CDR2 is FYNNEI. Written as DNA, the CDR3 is TGTGCCAGCAGTAAAAACAGGGGGCAAGACGGGGAGCTGTTTTTT. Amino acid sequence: CASSKNRGQDGELFF.

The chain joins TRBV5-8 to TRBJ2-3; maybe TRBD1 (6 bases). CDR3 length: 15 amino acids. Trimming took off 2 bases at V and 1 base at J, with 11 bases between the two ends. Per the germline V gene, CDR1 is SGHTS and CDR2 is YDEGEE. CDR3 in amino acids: CASSLGRGGTDTQYF. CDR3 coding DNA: TGTGCCAGCAGCTTAGGCAGGGGTGGCACAGATACGCAGTATTTT.

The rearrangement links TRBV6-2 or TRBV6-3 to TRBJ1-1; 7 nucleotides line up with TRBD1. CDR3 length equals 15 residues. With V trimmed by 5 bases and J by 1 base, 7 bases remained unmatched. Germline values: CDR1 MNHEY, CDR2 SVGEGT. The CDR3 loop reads CASSGPRQGNTEAFF. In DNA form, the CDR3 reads TGTGCCAGCAGTGGCCCTCGACAGGGGAACACTGAAGCTTTCTTT.

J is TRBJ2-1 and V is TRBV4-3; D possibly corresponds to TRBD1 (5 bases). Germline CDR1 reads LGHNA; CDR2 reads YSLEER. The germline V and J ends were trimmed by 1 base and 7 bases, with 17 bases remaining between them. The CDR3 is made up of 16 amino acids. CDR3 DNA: TGCGCCAGCAGCCAAGTGTCGACAGCCCCCACGAATGAGCAGTTCTTC. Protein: CASSQVSTAPTNEQFF.

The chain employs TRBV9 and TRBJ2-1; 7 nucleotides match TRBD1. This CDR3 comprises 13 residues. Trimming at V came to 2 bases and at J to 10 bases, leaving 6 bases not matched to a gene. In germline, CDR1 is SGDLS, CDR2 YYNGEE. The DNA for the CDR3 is TGTGCCAGCAGCGTTAAGGGGGCCAAGGAGCAGTTCTTC. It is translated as CASSVKGAKEQFF.

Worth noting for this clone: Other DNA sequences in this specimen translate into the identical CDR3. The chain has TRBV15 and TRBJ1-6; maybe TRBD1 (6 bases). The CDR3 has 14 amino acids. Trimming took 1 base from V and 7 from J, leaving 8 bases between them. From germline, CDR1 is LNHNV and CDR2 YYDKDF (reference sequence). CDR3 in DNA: TGTGCCACCAGCAGAGGCCAGGGGAATTCACCCCTCCACTTT. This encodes CATSRGQGNSPLHF. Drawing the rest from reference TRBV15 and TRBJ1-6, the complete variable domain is DAMVIQNPRYQVTQFGKPVTLSCSQTLNHNVMYWYQQKSSQAPKLLFHYYDKDFNNEADTPDNFQSRRPNTSFCFLDIRSPGLGDTAMYLCATSRGQGNSPLHFGNGTRLTVT.

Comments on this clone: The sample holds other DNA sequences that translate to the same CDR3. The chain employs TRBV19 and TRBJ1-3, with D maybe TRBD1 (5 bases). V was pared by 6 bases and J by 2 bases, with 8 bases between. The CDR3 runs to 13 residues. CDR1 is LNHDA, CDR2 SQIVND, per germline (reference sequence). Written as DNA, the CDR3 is TGTGCCAGTAGGCAGGGCGCTGGAAACACCATATATTTT. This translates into CASRQGAGNTIYF.

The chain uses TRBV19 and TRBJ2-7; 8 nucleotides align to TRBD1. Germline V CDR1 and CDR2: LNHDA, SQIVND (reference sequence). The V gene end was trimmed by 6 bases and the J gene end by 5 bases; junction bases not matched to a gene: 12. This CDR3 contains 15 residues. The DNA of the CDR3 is TGTGCCAGTAGCTTGACAGGGGCGACCCCAGACGAGCAGTACTTC. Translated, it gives CASSLTGATPDEQYF.

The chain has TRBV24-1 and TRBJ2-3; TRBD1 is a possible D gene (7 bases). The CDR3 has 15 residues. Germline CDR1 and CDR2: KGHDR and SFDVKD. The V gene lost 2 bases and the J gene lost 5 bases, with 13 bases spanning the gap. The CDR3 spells CATSDSEGAGDTQYF. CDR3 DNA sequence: TGTGCCACCAGTGATTCGGAGGGGGCGGGAGATACGCAGTATTTT.

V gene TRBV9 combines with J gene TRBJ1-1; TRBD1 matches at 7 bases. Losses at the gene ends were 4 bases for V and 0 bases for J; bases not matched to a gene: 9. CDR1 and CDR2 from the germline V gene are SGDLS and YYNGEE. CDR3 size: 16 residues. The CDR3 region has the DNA TGTGCCAGCAGCCCCCAGGGACAGACCTTGAACACTGAAGCTTTCTTT. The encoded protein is CASSPQGQTLNTEAFF.

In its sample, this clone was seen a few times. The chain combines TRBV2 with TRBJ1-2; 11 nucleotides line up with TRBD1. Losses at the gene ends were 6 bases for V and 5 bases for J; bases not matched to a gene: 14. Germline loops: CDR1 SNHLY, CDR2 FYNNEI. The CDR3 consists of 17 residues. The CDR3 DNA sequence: TGTGCCAGCAGACCGGGACAGGGGGTCGCGCAGGTATATGGCTACACCTTC. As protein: CASRPGQGVAQVYGYTF.

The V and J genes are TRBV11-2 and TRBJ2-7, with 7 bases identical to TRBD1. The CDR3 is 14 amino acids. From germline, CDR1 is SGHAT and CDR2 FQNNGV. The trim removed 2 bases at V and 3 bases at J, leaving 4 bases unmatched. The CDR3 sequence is CASSLRGGRYEQYF. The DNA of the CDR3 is TGTGCCAGCAGCTTAAGAGGGGGCCGCTACGAGCAGTACTTC.

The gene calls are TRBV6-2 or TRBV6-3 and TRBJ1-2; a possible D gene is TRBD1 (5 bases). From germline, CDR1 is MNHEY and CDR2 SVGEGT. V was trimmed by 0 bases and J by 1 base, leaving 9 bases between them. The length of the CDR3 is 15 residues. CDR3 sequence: CASSYSKTDNYGYTF. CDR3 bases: TGTGCCAGCAGTTACTCGAAGACAGATAACTATGGCTACACCTTC.

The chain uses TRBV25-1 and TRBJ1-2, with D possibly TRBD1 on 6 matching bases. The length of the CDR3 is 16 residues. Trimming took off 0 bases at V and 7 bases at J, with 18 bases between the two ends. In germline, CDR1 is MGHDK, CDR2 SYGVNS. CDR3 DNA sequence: TGTGCCAGCAGTGAATATAGAGGGGGGGGCTCGGTTGGCTACACCTTC. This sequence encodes CASSEYRGGGSVGYTF.

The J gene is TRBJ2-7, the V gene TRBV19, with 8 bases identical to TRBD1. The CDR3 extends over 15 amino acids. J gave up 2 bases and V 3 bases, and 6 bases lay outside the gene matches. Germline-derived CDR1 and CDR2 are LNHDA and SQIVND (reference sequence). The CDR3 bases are TGTGCCAGTAGTATCCGAGGACAGGGTGCCTACGAGCAGTACTTC. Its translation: CASSIRGQGAYEQYF.

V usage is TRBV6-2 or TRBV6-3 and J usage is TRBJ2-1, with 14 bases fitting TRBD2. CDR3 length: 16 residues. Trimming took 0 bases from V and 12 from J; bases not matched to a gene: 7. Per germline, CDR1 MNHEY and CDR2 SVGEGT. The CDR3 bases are TGTGCCAGCAGTTACTCGGGGACTAGCGGGGGAGGTGGGCAGTTCTTC. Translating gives CASSYSGTSGGGGQFF.

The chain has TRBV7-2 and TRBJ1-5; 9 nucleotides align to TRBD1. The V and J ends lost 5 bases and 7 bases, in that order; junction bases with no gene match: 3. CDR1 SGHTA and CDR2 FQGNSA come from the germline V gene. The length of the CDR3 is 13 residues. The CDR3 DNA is TGTGCCAGCAGCCGGGACAGGGACCAGCCCCAGCATTTT. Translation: CASSRDRDQPQHF.

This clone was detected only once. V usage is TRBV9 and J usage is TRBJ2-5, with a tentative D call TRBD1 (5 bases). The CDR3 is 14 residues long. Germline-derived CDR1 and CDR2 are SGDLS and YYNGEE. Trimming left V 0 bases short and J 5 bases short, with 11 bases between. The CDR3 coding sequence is TGTGCCAGCAGCGTAGCGGGCCCAGGGGAGACCCAGTACTTC. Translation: CASSVAGPGETQYF. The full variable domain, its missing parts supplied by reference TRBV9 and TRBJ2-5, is DSGVTQTPKHLITATGQRVTLRCSPRSGDLSVYWYQQSLDQGLQFLIQYYNGEERAKGNILERFSAQQFPDLHSELNLSSLELGDSALYFCASSVAGPGETQYFGPGTRLLVL.

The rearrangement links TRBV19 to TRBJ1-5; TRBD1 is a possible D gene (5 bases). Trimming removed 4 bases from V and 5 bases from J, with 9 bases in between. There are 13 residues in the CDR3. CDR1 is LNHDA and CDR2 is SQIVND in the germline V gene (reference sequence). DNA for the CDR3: TGTGCCAGTAGTACACTCAGGGATCAGCCCCAGCATTTT. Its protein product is CASSTLRDQPQHF.

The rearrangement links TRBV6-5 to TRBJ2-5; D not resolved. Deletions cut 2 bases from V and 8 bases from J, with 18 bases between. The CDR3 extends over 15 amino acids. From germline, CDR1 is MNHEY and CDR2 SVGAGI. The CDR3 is CASSYEFADPSTQYF. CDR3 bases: TGTGCCAGCAGTTACGAGTTTGCGGATCCAAGTACCCAGTACTTC.

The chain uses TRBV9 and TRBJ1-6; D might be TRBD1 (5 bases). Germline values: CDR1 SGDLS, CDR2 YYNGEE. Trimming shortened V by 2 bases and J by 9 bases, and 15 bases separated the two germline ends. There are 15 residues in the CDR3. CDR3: CASSVMAGNGSPLHF. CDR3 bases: TGTGCCAGCAGCGTGATGGCAGGGAACGGTTCACCCCTCCACTTT.

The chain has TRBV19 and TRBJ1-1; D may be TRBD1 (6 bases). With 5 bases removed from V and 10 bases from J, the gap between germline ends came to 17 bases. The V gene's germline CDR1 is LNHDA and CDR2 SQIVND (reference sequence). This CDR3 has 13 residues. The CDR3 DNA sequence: TGTGCCAGTAGTTGGGGCTCCAGGGGCCCAGCTTTCTTT. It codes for CASSWGSRGPAFF.

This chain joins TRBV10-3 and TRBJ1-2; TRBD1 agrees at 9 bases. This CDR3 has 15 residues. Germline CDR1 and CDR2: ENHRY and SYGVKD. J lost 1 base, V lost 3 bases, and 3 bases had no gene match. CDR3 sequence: CAISEPGQGNYGYTF. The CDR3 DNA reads TGTGCCATCAGTGAACCGGGACAGGGTAACTATGGCTACACCTTC.

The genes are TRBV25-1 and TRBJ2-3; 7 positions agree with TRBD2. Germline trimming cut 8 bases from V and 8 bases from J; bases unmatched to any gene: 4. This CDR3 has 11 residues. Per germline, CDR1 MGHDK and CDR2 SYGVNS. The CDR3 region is CASERGRTQYF. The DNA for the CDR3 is TGTGCCAGCGAGCGGGGTCGTACGCAGTATTTT.